The clone carrying this T cell receptor beta chain was seen once. Its antigen is not known. The sample contains more than one DNA sequence encoding this CDR3. The sample belongs to a study of cytotoxic CD8 clonotypes in ibrutinib-treated CLL. For the study at large: On average, each sample had roughly 260,000 productive templates and 96,000 or so productive rearrangements.

Findings of the study overall: Clonality was elevated at ibrutinib response and had returned toward baseline at progression.

The CDR3 spans 15 residues. Germline lookup yields CDR1 SGDLS and CDR2 YYNGEE. V lost 2 bases and J 0 bases, leaving 11 bases between the germline ends. Profiled with immunoSEQ multiplex PCR; TCRdb holds only in-frame clones, not every one. This sample yields approximately 300,000 clones, of which about 77% are seen a single time; roughly 6.3% belongs to the top ten. This specimen was PBMCs, taken before ibrutinib treatment. This TCR was recovered from a human donor with chronic lymphocytic leukemia. V and J are TRBV9 and TRBJ1-1, with a tentative D call TRBD1 (5 bases). The CDR3 bases are TGTGCCAGCAGCGTGGGACCGAGGTTGAACACTGAAGCTTTCTTT. Amino acid sequence: CASSVGPRLNTEAFF.